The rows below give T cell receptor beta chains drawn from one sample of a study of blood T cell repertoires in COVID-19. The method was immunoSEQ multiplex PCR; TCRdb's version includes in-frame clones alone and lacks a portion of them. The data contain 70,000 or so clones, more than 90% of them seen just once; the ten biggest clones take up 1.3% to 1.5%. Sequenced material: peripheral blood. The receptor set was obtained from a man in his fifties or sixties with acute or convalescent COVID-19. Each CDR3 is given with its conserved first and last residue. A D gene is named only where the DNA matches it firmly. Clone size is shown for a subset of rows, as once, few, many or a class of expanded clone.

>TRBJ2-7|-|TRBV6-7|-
CASSYGGTRNYEQYF
TGTGCCAGCAGTTACGGGGGGACCCGTAACTACGAGCAGTACTTC
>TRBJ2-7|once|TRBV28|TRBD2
CASSLGVASGRVEQYF
TGTGCCAGCAGCCTCGGGGTGGCTAGCGGTAGGGTGGAGCAGTACTTC
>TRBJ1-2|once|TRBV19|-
CASTISSGSYGYTF
TGTGCCAGCACCATTTCCTCAGGGTCCTATGGCTACACCTTC
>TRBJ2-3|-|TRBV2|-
CASSAAGLRTDTQYF
TGTGCCAGCAGTGCCGCGGGCCTACGCACAGATACGCAGTATTTT
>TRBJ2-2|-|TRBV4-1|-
CASSQKGDTGELFF
TGCGCCAGCAGCCAAAAGGGAGACACCGGGGAGCTGTTTTTT
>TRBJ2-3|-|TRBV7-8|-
CASSLKQASTDTQYF
TGTGCCAGCAGCTTGAAACAGGCGAGCACAGATACGCAGTATTTT
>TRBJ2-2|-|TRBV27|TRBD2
CASGTSGDTGELFF
TGTGCCAGCGGGACTAGCGGGGACACCGGGGAGCTGTTTTTT
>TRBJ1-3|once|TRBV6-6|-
CASSYSRGSRNTIYF
TGTGCCAGCAGTTACTCGCGGGGCTCGCGAAACACCATATATTTT
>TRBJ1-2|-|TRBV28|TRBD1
CASSLDRGHISGYTF
TGTGCCAGCAGTTTAGACAGGGGGCACATAAGTGGCTACACCTTC
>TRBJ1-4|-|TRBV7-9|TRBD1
CASSPRGQGTGEKLFF
TGTGCCAGCAGCCCTAGGGGACAGGGGACGGGTGAAAAACTGTTTTTT
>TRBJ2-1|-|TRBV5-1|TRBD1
CASSLAGGTYNEQFF
TGCGCCAGCAGCTTGGCAGGGGGAACCTACAATGAGCAGTTCTTC
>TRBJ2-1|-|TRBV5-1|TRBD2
CASSLEGLAGGRQFF
TGCGCCAGCAGCTTGGAGGGACTAGCGGGGGGTCGGCAGTTCTTC
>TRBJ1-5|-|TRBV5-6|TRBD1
CASRGFRQGPNQPQHF
TGTGCCAGCAGGGGTTTCAGACAGGGACCAAATCAGCCCCAGCATTTT
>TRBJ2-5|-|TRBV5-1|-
CASSSGLVSFQETQYF
TGCGCCAGCAGCTCTGGCCTAGTAAGTTTTCAAGAGACCCAGTACTTC
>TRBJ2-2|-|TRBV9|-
CASSVGAGNTGELFF
TGTGCCAGCAGCGTAGGGGCGGGGAACACCGGGGAGCTGTTTTTT
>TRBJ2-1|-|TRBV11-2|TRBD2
CASSRGTSGYNEQFF
TGTGCCAGCAGCCGAGGGACTAGCGGATACAATGAGCAGTTCTTC
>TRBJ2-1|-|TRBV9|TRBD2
CASSVLETSGRGNEQFF
TGTGCCAGCAGCGTGCTCGAAACTAGCGGGAGAGGCAATGAGCAGTTCTTC
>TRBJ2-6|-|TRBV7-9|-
CASSLPRVSGANVLTF
TGTGCCAGCAGCTTACCCAGGGTCTCTGGGGCCAACGTCCTGACTTTC
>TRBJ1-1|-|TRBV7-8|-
CASSLTAMNTEAFF
TGTGCCAGCAGCTTGACAGCCATGAACACTGAAGCTTTCTTT
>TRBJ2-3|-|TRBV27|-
CASRPFKRVTDTQYF
TGTGCCAGCAGACCTTTCAAACGGGTCACAGATACGCAGTATTTT
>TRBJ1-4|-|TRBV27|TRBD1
CASSSRTGTNEKLFF
TGTGCCAGCAGTTCCCGGACAGGTACTAATGAAAAACTGTTTTTT
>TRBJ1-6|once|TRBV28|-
CASILGGKFSYNSPLHF
TGTGCCAGCATCCTGGGGGGGAAATTCTCCTATAATTCACCCCTCCACTTT
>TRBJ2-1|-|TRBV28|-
CATKRARRFGSYNEQFF
TGTGCCACCAAGAGGGCGCGGAGGTTCGGCTCCTACAATGAGCAGTTCTTC
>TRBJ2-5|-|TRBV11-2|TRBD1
CASSPRMGQFQETQYF
TGTGCCAGCAGCCCTAGAATGGGACAGTTTCAAGAGACCCAGTACTTC
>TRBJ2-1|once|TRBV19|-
CASSINNEQFF
TGTGCCAGTAGTATTAACAATGAGCAGTTCTTC
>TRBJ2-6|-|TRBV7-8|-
CASSKRRQDSPGANVLTF
TGTGCCAGCAGCAAGAGACGACAGGACTCGCCTGGGGCCAACGTCCTGACTTTC
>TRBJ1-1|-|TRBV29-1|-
CSVESTIEAFF
TGCAGCGTTGAGAGCACCATAGAAGCTTTCTTT